The 5 T cell receptor beta chains below all came from one sample that was sequenced in a study of blood T cell repertoires in COVID-19. TCRdb keeps only in-frame clones here, not all; method: immunoSEQ multiplex PCR. Of about 200,000 clones in the sample, roughly 88% are singletons; the top ten hold roughly a sixth. The source material was peripheral blood. Receptors originate from a man over 45 with COVID-19, enrolled during active disease.

The J gene is TRBJ2-3, the V gene TRBV12-3 or TRBV12-4; D not resolved. V was pared by 5 bases and J by 6 bases, with 12 bases between. The CDR3 spans 13 residues. CDR3 protein: CASSNSFSDTQYF. DNA of the CDR3: TGTGCCAGCAGTAACTCTTTCTCCGATACGCAGTATTTT.

The V gene is TRBV18, the J gene TRBJ2-2, with D unclear. The CDR3 runs 14 residues. The V end lost 8 bases, the J end lost 1 base, and 11 bases lay between the germline ends. Germline-derived CDR1 and CDR2 are KGHSH and LQKENI. This chain's CDR3 is CASATQENTGELFF. The CDR3 bases are TGTGCCAGCGCGACACAAGAGAACACCGGGGAGCTGTTTTTT.

The sample holds one count of this clone. The chain's CDR3 is CSATAGVGYTF. CDR3 nucleotides: TGCAGTGCTACGGCCGGAGTTGGCTACACCTTC. This sequence joins TRBV20-1 and TRBJ1-2; D not resolved. The CDR3 is made up of 11 amino acids. CDR1 and CDR2 from the germline V gene are DFQATT and SNEGSKA (reference sequence). With 4 bases removed from V and 7 bases from J, the gap between germline ends came to 10 bases.

The chain employs TRBV6-1 and TRBJ1-1; D possibly corresponds to TRBD1 (6 bases). This CDR3 region has 17 residues. Germline assignment: CDR1 MNHNS and CDR2 SASEGT. V was cut by 1 base and J by 1 base, with 16 bases left in between. In DNA form, the CDR3 reads TGTGCCAGCAGTGAAGGTGGCAGGGGATTTTCGAACACTGAAGCTTTCTTT. This sequence encodes CASSEGGRGFSNTEAFF.

This rearrangement joins TRBV27 to TRBJ1-5; 8 nucleotides agree with TRBD1. The CDR3 is made up of 15 amino acids. Trimming took 5 bases from V and 1 from J; bases not matched to a gene: 4. Looked up from germline, CDR1 is MNHEY and CDR2 is SMNVEV (reference sequence). CDR3 residues: CASSTGQGSNQPQHF. CDR3 bases: TGTGCCAGCAGTACTGGACAGGGAAGCAATCAGCCCCAGCATTTT.